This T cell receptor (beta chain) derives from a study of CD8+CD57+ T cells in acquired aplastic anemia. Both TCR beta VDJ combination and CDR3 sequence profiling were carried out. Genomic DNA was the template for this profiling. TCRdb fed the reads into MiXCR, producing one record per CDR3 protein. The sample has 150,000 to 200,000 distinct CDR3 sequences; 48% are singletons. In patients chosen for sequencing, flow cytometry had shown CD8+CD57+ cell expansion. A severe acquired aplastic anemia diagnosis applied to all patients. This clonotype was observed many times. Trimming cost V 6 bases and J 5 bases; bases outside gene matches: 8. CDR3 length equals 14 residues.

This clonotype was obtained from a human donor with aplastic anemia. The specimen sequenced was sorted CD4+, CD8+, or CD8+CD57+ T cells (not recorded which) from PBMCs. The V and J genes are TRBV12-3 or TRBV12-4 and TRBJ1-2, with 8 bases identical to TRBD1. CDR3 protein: CASSPQGVSYGYTF. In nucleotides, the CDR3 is TGTGCCAGCAGCCCACAGGGGGTTAGTTATGGCTACACCTTC.